A single sample gave rise to the 10 T cell receptor beta chains below, sequenced in a study of blood T cell repertoires in COVID-19 (TCRdb year 2020). Receptor amplification or capture employed the immunoSEQ multiplex PCR assay. In its TCRdb copy, this immuneACCESS table keeps in-frame sequences only and misses some clones. Where compared with another copy, unresolved V genes explain less than half of these, and the others have no known cause. Counted in this sample were some 250,000 clones; about nine tenths of them appeared once. Roughly 2.1% of the sample is in the top ten clones. Material for sequencing was PBMCs or T cells enriched from blood (not recorded which). Receptor source: a woman in her forties with acute COVID-19.

The V and J genes are TRBV15 and TRBJ2-3; TRBD1 matches at 10 bases. There are 14 residues in the CDR3. V shed 5 bases, J shed 3 bases, and the junction held 2 bases outside the gene matches. From germline, CDR1 is LNHNV and CDR2 YYDKDF (reference sequence). The CDR3 sequence is CATSGTGVTDTQYF. CDR3 nucleotides: TGTGCCACCAGCGGGACAGGGGTGACAGATACGCAGTATTTT.

The DNA for the CDR3 is TGTGCCAGCAGTGAAGGGCGACAGGGGGCTGGAAACACCATATATTTT. It codes for CASSEGRQGAGNTIYF. This chain uses TRBV6-1 with TRBJ1-3, with TRBD1 matching 9 bases. Germline values: CDR1 MNHNS, CDR2 SASEGT. The ends lost 1 base at V and 2 bases at J; junction bases unmatched: 3. CDR3 length: 16 residues.

The chain recombines TRBV19 with TRBJ1-1; 7 positions match TRBD1. CDR3 length: 16 amino acids. After removal of 4 bases from V and 1 base from J, the junction contained 9 bases not matched to a gene. Looked up from germline, CDR1 is LNHDA and CDR2 is SQIVND (reference sequence). Here the CDR3 reads CASSKEGAVRNTEAFF. The CDR3 bases are TGTGCCAGTAGTAAGGAGGGGGCAGTTAGGAACACTGAAGCTTTCTTT.

V and J are TRBV30 and TRBJ2-5, with 9 bases aligning to TRBD2. CDR3 length: 15 residues. Germline V gene data show CDR1 as GTSNPN and CDR2 as SVGIG (reference sequence). V trimming: 7 bases; J trimming: 4 bases; junction bases outside the gene matches: 13. CDR3 protein: CAFIDPRGGLETQYF. CDR3 nucleotides: TGTGCCTTCATTGACCCGCGGGGGGGCCTAGAGACCCAGTACTTC.

The chain links TRBV7-9 to TRBJ2-7; tentatively, D is TRBD1 (6 bases). V was pared by 4 bases and J by 2 bases, with 18 bases between. The CDR3 is 16 residues long. Germline loops: CDR1 SEHNR, CDR2 FQNEAQ (reference sequence). The DNA for the CDR3 is TGTGCCAGCAGCTCCGAGTGGACAGCGAGAACCTACGAGCAGTACTTC. Its protein product is CASSSEWTARTYEQYF.

V is TRBV6-7 and J is TRBJ2-7; 11 bases line up with TRBD2. TRBV6-7 is known as an ORF, though its function is uncertain. This CDR3 contains 14 residues. The V segment lost 2 bases and the J segment 3 bases; nucleotides outside the gene matches: 0. For the CDR3, the DNA is TGTGCCAGCAGTTACGGGACTAGCGGCTACGAGCAGTACTTC. Translated: CASSYGTSGYEQYF.

This clone was seen once. J is TRBJ2-4 and V is TRBV7-2, with TRBD2 matching over 9 bases. Trimming took 0 bases from V and 7 from J; bases not matched to a gene: 7. CDR1 SGHTA and CDR2 FQGNSA come from the germline V gene. This CDR3 has 16 amino acids. The CDR3 DNA follows: TGTGCCAGCAGCTTAGCGCGCGCGGGAGGGTCGAACATTCAGTACTTC. This encodes CASSLARAGGSNIQYF.

CDR3: CSAQETQYF. DNA of the CDR3: TGCAGTGCCCAGGAGACCCAGTACTTC. The chain combines TRBV20-1 with TRBJ2-5; D gene unclear. Germline V CDR1 and CDR2: DFQATT, SNEGSKA (reference sequence). V gave up 6 bases and J gave up 5 bases, with 4 bases separating them. The CDR3 runs to 9 residues.

The chain has TRBV3-1 (or the pseudogene TRBV3-2) and TRBJ1-3; D not certain. This CDR3 is 14 amino acids long. Trimming removed 6 bases from V and 1 base from J, with 10 bases in between. CDR1 and CDR2 (germline): LGHDT, YNNKEL (reference sequence). The CDR3 protein is CASSPTESGNTIYF. The CDR3 bases are TGTGCCAGCAGTCCTACAGAGTCTGGAAACACCATATATTTT.

V gene TRBV9 combines with J gene TRBJ1-2, with 7 bases aligning to TRBD1. The germline V gene has CDR1 SGDLS and CDR2 YYNGEE. The V segment lost 3 bases and the J segment 5 bases; nucleotides outside the gene matches: 10. This CDR3 contains 15 residues. The chain's CDR3 is CASSGDRVRGYGYTF. The CDR3 DNA follows: TGTGCCAGCAGCGGAGACAGGGTTCGAGGATATGGCTACACCTTC.